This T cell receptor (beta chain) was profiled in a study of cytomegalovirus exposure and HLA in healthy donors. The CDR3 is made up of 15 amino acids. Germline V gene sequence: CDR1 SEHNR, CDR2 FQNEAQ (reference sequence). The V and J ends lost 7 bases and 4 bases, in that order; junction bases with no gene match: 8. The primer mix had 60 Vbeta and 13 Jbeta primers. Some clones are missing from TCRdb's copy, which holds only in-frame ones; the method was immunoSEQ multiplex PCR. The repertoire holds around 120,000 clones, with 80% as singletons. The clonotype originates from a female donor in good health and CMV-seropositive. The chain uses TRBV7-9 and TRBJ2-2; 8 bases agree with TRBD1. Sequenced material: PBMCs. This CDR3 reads CASMPDRVGTGELFF. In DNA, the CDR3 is TGTGCCAGCATGCCGGACAGGGTAGGCACCGGGGAGCTGTTTTTT.